The 18 T cell receptor beta chains in this list originate from one sample, sequenced in a study of T cells in Graves' hyperthyroidism and ophthalmopathy. TCR beta CDR3 regions were amplified from RNA transcripts. The HTBI primer set was used in a first-round RT-PCR of the TCR CDR3. Using its own MiXCR run on the multiplex PCR reads, TCRdb lists one record per CDR3 protein. The data hold around 600,000 distinct CDR3 sequences, with about 14% observed a single time. The sample taken for sequencing was blood. Receptors were obtained from a woman in her forties or fifties with Graves' ophthalmopathy.

This clonotype occurred a few times. This chain joins TRBV7-8 and TRBJ2-1; D call uncertain. Per germline, CDR1 SGHVS and CDR2 FQNEAQ. V was shortened by 1 base and J by 5 bases, with 15 bases between the two germline ends. CDR3 length equals 16 residues. CDR3 in amino acids: CASSLVGPSPNNEQFF. Written as DNA, the CDR3 is TGTGCCAGCAGCTTAGTTGGCCCGTCCCCTAACAATGAGCAGTTCTTC.

The rearrangement links TRBV30 to TRBJ2-1; tentative D call: TRBD2 (5 bases). Germline V CDR1 and CDR2: GTSNPN, SVGIG (reference sequence). CDR3 length equals 15 residues. Deletions cut 0 bases from V and 1 base from J, with 10 bases between. The CDR3 nucleotides read TGTGCCTGGAGTGTTATGGGCGGGTCCTACAATGAGCAGTTCTTC. It encodes CAWSVMGGSYNEQFF.

In its sample, this clonotype was seen a few times. J is TRBJ2-2 and V is TRBV29-1; the D is unclear. The CDR3 consists of 13 residues. Germline V gene lookup returns CDR1 SQVTM and CDR2 ANQGSEA. V lost 3 bases, J lost 1 base, and 6 bases lay in between. CDR3 in DNA: TGCAGCGTTGATGGCCAGAACACCGGGGAGCTGTTTTTT. This translates into CSVDGQNTGELFF.

This clonotype was picked up many times. V gene TRBV30 combines with J gene TRBJ1-5; D is unclear. V shed 2 bases and J shed 4 bases, with 9 bases lying between them. Germline-derived CDR1 and CDR2 are GTSNPN and SVGIG (reference sequence). The CDR3 contains 13 residues. CDR3 nucleotides: TGTGCCTGGAGTAATTTGGGGAATCAGCCCCAGCATTTT. This encodes CAWSNLGNQPQHF.

Note on this clonotype: With a much larger clone just one base away, this may be a read error. The V and J genes are TRBV7-3 and TRBJ2-3; D call uncertain. Trimming removed 5 bases at V and 4 bases at J, with 16 bases between. Germline CDR1 reads SGHTA; CDR2 reads FQGTGA. The CDR3 is 15 amino acids. CDR3 residues: CASSLGSFRADTQYF. The CDR3 DNA reads TGTGCCAGCAGCCTGGGCTCGTTTAGGGCAGATACGCAGTATTTT.

This rearrangement joins TRBV6-2 or TRBV6-3 to TRBJ2-3; D is perhaps TRBD2 (6 bases). Per germline, CDR1 MNHEY and CDR2 SVGEGT. The CDR3 consists of 13 residues. V lost 6 bases to trimming and J lost 3 bases, with 10 bases between them. CDR3 DNA sequence: TGTGCCAGCAGGCCTGGGAGGACAGATACGCAGTATTTT. It is translated as CASRPGRTDTQYF.

This clonotype was counted ten times or more. The CDR3 DNA follows: TGTGCCAGCAGTTGGACGGAAGACTACAATGAGCAGTTCTTC. Amino acid sequence: CASSWTEDYNEQFF. The chain is built from TRBV6-2 or TRBV6-3 and TRBJ2-1; no reliable D call. The CDR3 is made up of 14 amino acids. The germline V gene has CDR1 MNHEY and CDR2 SVGEGT. V gave up 4 bases and J gave up 3 bases, with 10 bases separating them.

This chain links TRBV6-5 with TRBJ2-7; unclear D gene. Deletions cut 3 bases from V and 6 bases from J, with 9 bases between. CDR3 length: 12 residues. The V gene's germline CDR1 is MNHEY and CDR2 SVGAGI. The CDR3 loop reads CASSYDAREQYF. The CDR3 coding sequence is TGTGCCAGCAGTTATGATGCCCGCGAGCAGTACTTC.

The table lists this clonotype with many counts. The chain employs TRBV11-2 and TRBJ2-1, with 9 bases fitting TRBD2. The CDR3 is made up of 16 amino acids. Germline trimming cut 4 bases from V and 4 bases from J; bases unmatched to any gene: 8. CDR1 is SGHAT and CDR2 is FQNNGV in the germline V gene. The CDR3 nucleotides are TGTGCCAGCAGCTCCTATAGCGGGAGTACGTACAATGAGCAGTTCTTC. Residues: CASSSYSGSTYNEQFF. Full variable domain (rest looked up from reference TRBV11-2 and TRBJ2-1): EAGVAQSPRYKIIEKRQSVAFWCNPISGHATLYWYQQILGQGPKLLIQFQNNGVVDDSQLPKDRFSAERLKGVDSTLKIQPAKLEDSAVYLCASSSYSGSTYNEQFFGPGTRLTVL.

This clonotype was picked up many times. The rearrangement joins TRBV3-1 to TRBJ2-1; D may be TRBD1 (6 bases). The CDR3 covers 15 residues. The V gene lost 0 bases and the J gene lost 2 bases, with 8 bases spanning the gap. Germline CDR1 LGHDT, CDR2 YNNKEL (reference sequence). The CDR3 DNA reads TGTGCCAGCAGCCAAGAACAGGGCCCCTACAATGAGCAGTTCTTC. Residues: CASSQEQGPYNEQFF.

The chain recombines TRBV14 with TRBJ2-3, with 7 bases lining up with TRBD1. V was pared by 3 bases and J by 4 bases, with 7 bases of the junction left unmatched. From germline, CDR1 is SGHDN and CDR2 FVKESK. The CDR3 sequence is 15 residues long. In DNA, the CDR3 is TGTGCCAGCAGCCACGGGACAGTGTCGGCAGATACGCAGTATTTT. Its translation is CASSHGTVSADTQYF.

Many counts were recorded for this clonotype. The V gene is TRBV7-6, the J gene TRBJ2-1, with D perhaps matching TRBD1 (5 bases). This CDR3 has 17 amino acids. CDR1 is SGHVS and CDR2 is FNYEAQ in the germline V gene. V was trimmed by 3 bases and J by 3 bases, leaving 18 bases between them. CDR3 coding DNA: TGTGCCAGCAGCTTCTATGGATCGCAGGGATTCTACAATGAGCAGTTCTTC. This encodes CASSFYGSQGFYNEQFF.

This clonotype occurred many times. The chain recombines TRBV20-1 with TRBJ2-1, with a possible D match to TRBD2 (6 bases). This CDR3 has 14 amino acids. Germline V gene lookup returns CDR1 DFQATT and CDR2 SNEGSKA (reference sequence). V was shortened by 3 bases and J by 7 bases, with 16 bases between the two germline ends. CDR3: CSARWRGGGNEQFF. The CDR3 coding sequence is TGCAGTGCTAGGTGGAGGGGAGGTGGTAATGAGCAGTTCTTC.

This chain joins TRBV6-2 or TRBV6-3 and TRBJ1-2; D not certain. V was clipped by 4 bases and J by 2 bases, with 11 bases between them. The CDR3 is made up of 14 amino acids. CDR1 MNHEY and CDR2 SVGEGT come from the germline V gene. Here the CDR3 reads CASSFVVGNYGYTF. The CDR3 nucleotides read TGTGCCAGCAGTTTCGTCGTGGGGAACTATGGCTACACCTTC.

The rearrangement uses TRBV19 and TRBJ1-1, with D possibly being TRBD1 (6 bases). The length of the CDR3 is 13 residues. Trimming took 4 bases from V and 3 from J, leaving 9 bases between them. Germline V gene data show CDR1 as LNHDA and CDR2 as SQIVND (reference sequence). CDR3 in amino acids: CASSNGGYTEAFF. CDR3 DNA: TGTGCCAGTAGTAACGGGGGCTACACTGAAGCTTTCTTT.

This clonotype has ten or more counts. The chain combines TRBV18 with TRBJ2-3; D remains ambiguous. Trimming left V 6 bases short and J 1 base short, with 11 bases between. The CDR3 has 14 residues. Germline V gene lookup returns CDR1 KGHSH and CDR2 LQKENI. CDR3 sequence reads: CASSGVVGTDTQYF. The CDR3 coding sequence is TGTGCCAGCTCGGGTGTTGTAGGCACAGATACGCAGTATTTT.

Ten or more counts support this clonotype. The chain combines TRBV5-1 with TRBJ2-5; a weak D match, TRBD1 (6 bases). Germline loops: CDR1 SGHRS, CDR2 YFSETQ. The CDR3 covers 15 residues. Trimming shortened V by 1 base and J by 2 bases, and 12 bases separated the two germline ends. The chain's CDR3 is CASSLTGTPQETQYF. CDR3 DNA: TGCGCCAGCAGCTTGACAGGGACACCTCAAGAGACCCAGTACTTC.

About this clonotype itself: An end of the junction does not agree with germline; a read error may underlie this. The V gene is TRBV3-1, the J gene TRBJ1-1; no firm D call. The CDR3 has 14 amino acids. Germline V lookup: CDR1 LGHDT, CDR2 YNNKEL (reference sequence). CDR3 coding DNA: TGTGCCAGCAGCCAGTCAGGCATGAGCACTGTAGCTTTCTTT. This gives the protein CASSQSGMSTVAFF.